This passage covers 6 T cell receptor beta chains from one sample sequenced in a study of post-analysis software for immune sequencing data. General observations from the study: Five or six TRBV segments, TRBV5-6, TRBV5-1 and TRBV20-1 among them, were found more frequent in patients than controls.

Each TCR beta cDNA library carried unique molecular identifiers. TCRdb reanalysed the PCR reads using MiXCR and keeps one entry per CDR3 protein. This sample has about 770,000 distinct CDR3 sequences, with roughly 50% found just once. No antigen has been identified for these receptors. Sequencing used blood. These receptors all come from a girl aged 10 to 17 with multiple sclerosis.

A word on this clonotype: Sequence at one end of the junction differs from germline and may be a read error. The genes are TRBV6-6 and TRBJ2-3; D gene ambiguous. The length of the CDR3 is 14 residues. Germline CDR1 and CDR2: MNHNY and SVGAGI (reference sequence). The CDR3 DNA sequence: TGTGCCAGCAGTTACTCGTTCGGCACGGATACGCAGTATTTT. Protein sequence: CASSYSFGTDTQYF.

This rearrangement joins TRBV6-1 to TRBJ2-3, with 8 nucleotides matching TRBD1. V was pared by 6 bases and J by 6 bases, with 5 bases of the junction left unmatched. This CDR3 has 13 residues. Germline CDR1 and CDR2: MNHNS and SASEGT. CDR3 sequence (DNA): TGTGCCAGCAGCGTCAGGGGGCGGGATACGCAGTATTTT. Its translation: CASSVRGRDTQYF.

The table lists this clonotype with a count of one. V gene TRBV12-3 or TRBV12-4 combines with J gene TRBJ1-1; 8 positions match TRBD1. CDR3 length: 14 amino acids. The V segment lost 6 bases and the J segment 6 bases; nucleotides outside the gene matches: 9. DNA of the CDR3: TGTGCCAGCAGGCCGGGACAGGTGTTCGCTGAAGCTTTCTTT. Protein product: CASRPGQVFAEAFF.

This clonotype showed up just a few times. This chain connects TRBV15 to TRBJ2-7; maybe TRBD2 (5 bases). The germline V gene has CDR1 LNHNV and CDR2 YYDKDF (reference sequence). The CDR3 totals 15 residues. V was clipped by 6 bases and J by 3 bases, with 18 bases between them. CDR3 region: CATSGGSGVIYEQYF. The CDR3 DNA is TGTGCCACCAGTGGCGGAAGCGGTGTTATCTACGAGCAGTACTTC.

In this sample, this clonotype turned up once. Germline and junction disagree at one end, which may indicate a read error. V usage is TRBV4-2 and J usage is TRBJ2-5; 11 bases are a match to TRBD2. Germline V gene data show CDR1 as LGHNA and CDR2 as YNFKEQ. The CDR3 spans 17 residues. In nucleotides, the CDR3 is TGTGCCCGCAGCCAAGAGGTAGCGGGAGGGCCGGGAGAGACCCAGTACTTC. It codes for CARSQEVAGGPGETQYF.

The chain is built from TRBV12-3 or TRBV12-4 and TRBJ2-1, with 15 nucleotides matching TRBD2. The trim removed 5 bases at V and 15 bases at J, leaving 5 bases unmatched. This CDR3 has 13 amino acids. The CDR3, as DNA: TGTGCCAGCAGTATCGGGACTAGCGGGAGGAGGTTCTTC. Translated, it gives CASSIGTSGRRFF.